This TCR beta chain derives from a study of blood T cell repertoires in COVID-19. Study-wide context: Whether acute or convalescent, the COVID-19 samples came from the United States, Italy and Spain. Nucleic acid was either cDNA or gDNA, and it came from T cells, B-cell-depleted T cells, or PBMCs.

The Seattle patients, enrolled during active infection, were followed longitudinally. In the study's own analysis: By means of reference gene primer amplification, nucleated cell counts were estimated. Sequencing used immunoSEQ multiplex PCR; TCRdb keeps in-frame clones, though not all of them. V and J calls plus clone size are reproduced from that table; the DNA served to infer D and trimming. Of some 130,000 clones listed, around nine tenths are singletons. Looked up from germline, CDR1 is MRHNA and CDR2 is SNTAGT. The CDR3 is 20 residues long. The V and J ends lost 2 bases and 0 bases, in that order; junction bases with no gene match: 12.

This rearrangement joins TRBV6-4 to TRBJ1-3; 11 positions match TRBD1. What was sequenced was peripheral blood. The TCR sequence derives from a woman in her seventies with COVID-19, enrolled during active disease. CDR3 DNA sequence: TGTGCCAGCAGTGACAAAGAGGGACAGGGGGTTTGCTTCTCTGGAAACACCATATATTTT. Translation gives CASSDKEGQGVCFSGNTIYF.